Each of the 18 T cell receptor beta chains below was sequenced from the same sample in a study of technical replicates of blood from several donors. Here immunoSEQ multiplex PCR was the method, and the copy in TCRdb shows in-frame clones only, minus some. There are under 90,000 clones in the sample; about 96% occur only once, and roughly 0.2% lies in the top ten. The sample consisted of T cells isolated from PBMCs. The receptors stem from a human donor in good health.

The rearrangement uses TRBV9 and TRBJ2-1; 7 bases are shared with TRBD1. From germline, CDR1 is SGDLS and CDR2 YYNGEE. The CDR3 contains 15 residues. The junction had 7 bases not matched to a gene; V was cut back by 1 base and J by 6 bases. For the CDR3, the DNA is TGTGCCAGCAGCGTAAGTACAGGGGAAAGCAATGAGCAGTTCTTC. It translates to CASSVSTGESNEQFF.

The chain couples TRBV6-6 to TRBJ2-7; 11 bases are a match to TRBD2. Trimming took 7 bases from V and 0 from J; bases not matched to a gene: 2. There are 14 residues in the CDR3. CDR1 is MNHNY, CDR2 SVGAGI, per germline (reference sequence). CDR3 sequence: CASTGTSGSYEQYF. CDR3 sequence (DNA): TGTGCCAGCACAGGGACTAGCGGCTCCTACGAGCAGTACTTC.

The chain links TRBV2 to TRBJ1-2, with 8 bases lining up with TRBD1. Unmatched junction bases numbered 15, after V lost 5 bases and J lost 4 bases. From germline, CDR1 is SNHLY and CDR2 FYNNEI. The CDR3 runs 17 residues. DNA of the CDR3: TGTGCCAGCAGTCCCTATACTACAGGGGGTGGTGCCTATGGCTACACCTTC. This gives the protein CASSPYTTGGGAYGYTF.

The chain couples TRBV25-1 to TRBJ2-2, with 8 bases matching TRBD2. V lost 4 bases to trimming and J lost 6 bases; unmatched junction nucleotides: 4. Germline V gene data show CDR1 as MGHDK and CDR2 as SYGVNS. The CDR3 has 14 residues. CDR3 sequence: CASSAQLAAGELFF. Written as DNA, the CDR3 is TGTGCCAGCAGTGCGCAACTAGCGGCCGGGGAGCTGTTTTTT. Together with reference TRBV25-1 and TRBJ2-2, the CDR3 gives the full variable domain: EADIYQTPRYLVIGTGKKITLECSQTMGHDKMYWYQQDPGMELHLIHYSYGVNSTEKGDLSSESTVSRIRTEHFPLTLESARPSHTSQYLCASSAQLAAGELFFGEGSRLTVL.

This clone occurred once. The gene calls are TRBV5-1 and TRBJ2-5; 7 bases are a match to TRBD2. J gave up 4 bases and V 4 bases, and 13 bases lay outside the gene matches. There are 16 residues in the CDR3. The germline V gene encodes CDR1 SGHRS and CDR2 YFSETQ. The CDR3 sequence: CASSPGALAEGETQYF. CDR3 DNA: TGCGCCAGCAGCCCCGGTGCGCTAGCGGAGGGAGAGACCCAGTACTTC.

This chain connects TRBV7-9 to TRBJ1-2; the D gene is possibly TRBD1 (5 bases). Per germline, CDR1 SEHNR and CDR2 FQNEAQ (reference sequence). There are 17 residues in the CDR3. V was cut by 2 bases and J by 0 bases, with 16 bases left in between. This CDR3 is CASSLWGRTRSNYGYTF. DNA of the CDR3: TGTGCCAGCAGCTTATGGGGCAGAACCCGTTCTAACTATGGCTACACCTTC.

This sequence joins TRBV6-1 and TRBJ1-5; the D gene is possibly TRBD1 (5 bases). V lost 11 bases to trimming and J lost 1 base, with 12 bases between them. There are 13 residues in the CDR3. In germline, CDR1 is MNHNS, CDR2 SASEGT. Here the CDR3 reads CAHSGDSNQPQHF. In DNA form, the CDR3 reads TGTGCCCACAGCGGGGACAGCAATCAGCCCCAGCATTTT.

V and J are TRBV6-5 and TRBJ1-1; no clear D gene. The germline V gene has CDR1 MNHEY and CDR2 SVGAGI. The CDR3 totals 13 residues. V lost 4 bases to trimming and J lost 3 bases, with 9 bases between them. CDR3 sequence: CASSSGLYTEAFF. The CDR3 nucleotides read TGTGCCAGCAGTTCCGGACTTTACACTGAAGCTTTCTTT.

The chain has TRBV2 and TRBJ2-7; D is perhaps TRBD1 (6 bases). The germline gives CDR1 SNHLY, CDR2 FYNNEI. Trimming stripped 7 bases from V and 2 bases from J, with 12 bases between. CDR3 length equals 13 residues. The CDR3 DNA reads TGTGCCAGCAAAACGACAGGCCCCTACGAGCAGTACTTC. Translating gives CASKTTGPYEQYF.

The V gene is TRBV10-2, the J gene TRBJ2-5; D may be TRBD2 (6 bases). The CDR3 is made up of 15 amino acids. Deletions cut 2 bases from V and 3 bases from J, with 13 bases between. Per the germline V gene, CDR1 is WSHSY and CDR2 is SAAADI. In nucleotides, the CDR3 is TGCGCCAGCAGTGAGCGGACTACCGGGAAAGAGACCCAGTACTTC. It codes for CASSERTTGKETQYF.

The chain carries TRBV9 and TRBJ2-7, with TRBD1 matching 10 bases. V lost 1 base to trimming and J lost 3 bases; unmatched junction nucleotides: 7. CDR3 length: 16 amino acids. CDR1 is SGDLS and CDR2 is YYNGEE in the germline V gene. Here the CDR3 reads CASSVIGGQGFYEQYF. The CDR3 coding sequence is TGTGCCAGCAGCGTAATCGGGGGACAGGGGTTCTACGAGCAGTACTTC.

The rearrangement links TRBV2 to TRBJ2-1; D gene uncertain. The germline V gene has CDR1 SNHLY and CDR2 FYNNEI. The CDR3 contains 13 residues. The germline V and J ends were trimmed by 7 bases and 0 bases, with 7 bases remaining between them. CDR3 sequence: CASKSSSYNEQFF. CDR3 coding DNA: TGTGCCAGCAAATCGAGCTCCTACAATGAGCAGTTCTTC.

The chain is built from TRBV30 and TRBJ1-1; TRBD1 might be the D (6 bases). Trimming removed 1 base at V and 5 bases at J, with 11 bases between. This CDR3 contains 13 residues. The germline V gene encodes CDR1 GTSNPN and CDR2 SVGIG (reference sequence). DNA of the CDR3: TGTGCCTGGAGTGGGAACAGGGAGACTGAAGCTTTCTTT. Translating gives CAWSGNRETEAFF.

This clone was counted a single time. V is TRBV9 and J is TRBJ2-3; D unresolved. The CDR3 runs 15 residues. The germline V and J ends were trimmed by 1 base and 3 bases, with 12 bases remaining between them. Germline assignment: CDR1 SGDLS and CDR2 YYNGEE. CDR3 residues: CASSVSDFRTDTQYF. CDR3 DNA: TGTGCCAGCAGCGTAAGCGATTTTCGGACAGATACGCAGTATTTT.

This clone has only one observation. The rearrangement uses TRBV7-9 and TRBJ2-7; 16 nucleotides agree with TRBD2. Germline loops: CDR1 SEHNR, CDR2 FQNEAQ (reference sequence). The CDR3 covers 19 residues. Unmatched junction bases numbered 8, after V lost 3 bases and J lost 0 bases. CDR3: CASSFRGLAGGTFSYEQYF. CDR3 bases: TGTGCCAGCAGCTTTCGGGGACTAGCGGGAGGGACCTTCTCCTACGAGCAGTACTTC.

The genes are TRBV5-1 and TRBJ1-3, with D perhaps TRBD1 (6 bases). CDR3 size: 18 residues. Germline loops: CDR1 SGHRS, CDR2 YFSETQ. V was pared by 0 bases and J by 4 bases, with 20 bases between. This chain's CDR3 is CASSLVQGLLGSGNTIYF. The CDR3 nucleotides are TGCGCCAGCAGCTTGGTTCAGGGGCTCCTAGGATCCGGAAACACCATATATTTT.

The V gene is TRBV6-1, the J gene TRBJ1-1; TRBD1 might be the D (5 bases). The V end was cut by 5 bases, the J end by 1 base, with 8 bases between. Germline CDR1 and CDR2: MNHNS and SASEGT. The CDR3 totals 13 residues. CDR3 sequence (DNA): TGTGCCAGCAGTATACAGGAGAACACTGAAGCTTTCTTT. Translation: CASSIQENTEAFF.

The chain carries TRBV5-8 and TRBJ1-2; possibly TRBD1 for D (5 bases). The V end was cut by 2 bases, the J end by 8 bases, with 10 bases between. Germline V CDR1 and CDR2: SGHTS, YDEGEE. This CDR3 has 12 residues. CDR3 nucleotide sequence: TGTGCCAGCAGCTTCAGGGTAGGCGGCTACACCTTC. Translating it yields CASSFRVGGYTF.